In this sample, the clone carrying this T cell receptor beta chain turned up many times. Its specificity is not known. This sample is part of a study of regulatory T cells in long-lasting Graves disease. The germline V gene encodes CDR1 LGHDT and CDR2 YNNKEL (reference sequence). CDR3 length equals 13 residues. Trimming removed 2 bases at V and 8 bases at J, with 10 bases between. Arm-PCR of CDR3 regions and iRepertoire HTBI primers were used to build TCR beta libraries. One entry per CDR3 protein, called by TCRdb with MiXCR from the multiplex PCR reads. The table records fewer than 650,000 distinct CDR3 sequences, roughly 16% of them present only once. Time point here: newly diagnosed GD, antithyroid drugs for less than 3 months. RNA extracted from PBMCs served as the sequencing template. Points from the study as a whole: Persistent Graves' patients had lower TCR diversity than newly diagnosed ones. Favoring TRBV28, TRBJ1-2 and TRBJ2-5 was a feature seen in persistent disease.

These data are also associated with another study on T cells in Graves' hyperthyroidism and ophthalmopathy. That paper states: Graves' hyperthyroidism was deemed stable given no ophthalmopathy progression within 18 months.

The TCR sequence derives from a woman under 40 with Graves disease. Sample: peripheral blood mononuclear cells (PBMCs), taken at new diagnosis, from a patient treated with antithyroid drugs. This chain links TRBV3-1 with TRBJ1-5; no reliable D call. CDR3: CASSQSPVEPQHF. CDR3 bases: TGTGCCAGCAGCCAAAGTCCGGTGGAGCCCCAGCATTTT.